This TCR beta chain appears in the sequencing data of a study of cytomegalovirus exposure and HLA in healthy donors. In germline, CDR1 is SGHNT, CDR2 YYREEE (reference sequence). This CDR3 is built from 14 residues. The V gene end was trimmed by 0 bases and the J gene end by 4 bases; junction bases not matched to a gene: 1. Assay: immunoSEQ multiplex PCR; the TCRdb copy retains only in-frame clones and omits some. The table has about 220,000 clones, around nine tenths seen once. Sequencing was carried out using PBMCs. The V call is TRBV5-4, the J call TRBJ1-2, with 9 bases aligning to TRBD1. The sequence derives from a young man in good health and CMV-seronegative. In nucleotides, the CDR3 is TGTGCCAGCAGCTTGGGGGACAGGGTCTATGGCTACACCTTC. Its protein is CASSLGDRVYGYTF.